The 18 T cell receptor beta chains below come from one sample, sequenced in a study of shared clonotypes between healthy human individuals. The method was immunoSEQ multiplex PCR; TCRdb's version includes in-frame clones alone and lacks a portion of them. The table has about 470,000 clones, about 76% seen once. Source material: PBMCs. The source of these receptors is a middle-aged woman in good health. Some clones in this sample may be carry-over from other donors' samples.

Of note for this clone: Other DNA sequences within the sample encode an identical CDR3. This chain links TRBV20-1 with TRBJ1-5; D ambiguous. CDR1 and CDR2 (germline): DFQATT, SNEGSKA (reference sequence). The ends were cut back, 6 bases at V and 4 bases at J, with 7 bases in the middle. This CDR3 has 11 residues. CDR3 protein: CSAGSNQPQHF. The CDR3 nucleotides read TGCAGTGCCGGAAGTAATCAGCCCCAGCATTTT.

The genes are TRBV5-5 and TRBJ2-1; TRBD1 matches 11 bases. Trimming took 5 bases from V and 4 from J; bases not matched to a gene: 8. The CDR3 consists of 16 residues. The germline V gene has CDR1 SGHKS and CDR2 YYEKEE (reference sequence). CDR3 nucleotide sequence: TGTGCCAGCAGACCCGGACAGGGGGCGTCTTACAATGAGCAGTTCTTC. This gives the protein CASRPGQGASYNEQFF.

The V call is TRBV7-3, the J call TRBJ2-3; D may be TRBD2 (5 bases). Trimming pared 3 bases from V and 3 bases from J, leaving 13 bases between. Germline lookup yields CDR1 SGHTA and CDR2 FQGTGA. The CDR3 consists of 15 residues. In nucleotides, the CDR3 is TGTGCCAGCAGCTTTGCGGGCCTTGTTACAGATACGCAGTATTTT. Translated, it gives CASSFAGLVTDTQYF.

As to this clone: Possible read error: a much larger clone is one base away. The chain couples TRBV7-7 to TRBJ2-1; D not certain. This CDR3 has 13 residues. Germline CDR1 is SSHAT and CDR2 is FNYEAQ (reference sequence). V gave up 1 base and J gave up 5 bases, with 6 bases separating them. The CDR3 DNA reads as TGTGCCAGCAGCTTAGGGGCGGACAATGAGCAGTTCTTC. It yields the protein CASSLGADNEQFF.

CDR3 DNA sequence: TGTGCCAGACACAGGGATGGACAGCCCCAGCATTTT. Translating gives CARHRDGQPQHF. The chain is built from TRBV6-5 and TRBJ1-5, with D possibly being TRBD1 (6 bases). With 9 bases removed from V and 7 bases from J, the gap between germline ends came to 13 bases. This CDR3 has 12 residues. Germline values: CDR1 MNHEY, CDR2 SVGAGI.

V usage is TRBV19 and J usage is TRBJ1-5; 11 bases are shared with TRBD1. The V gene end was trimmed by 7 bases and the J gene end by 6 bases; junction bases not matched to a gene: 14. Germline CDR1 is LNHDA and CDR2 is SQIVND (reference sequence). The CDR3 consists of 17 residues. The CDR3 nucleotides are TGTGCCAGTACCGGGACAGGGGGACAATTCGGTCGTCAGCCCCAGCATTTT. It encodes CASTGTGGQFGRQPQHF. The whole variable domain, remainder taken from reference TRBV19 and TRBJ1-5, is DGGITQSPKYLFRKEGQNVTLSCEQNLNHDAMYWYRQDPGQGLRLIYYSQIVNDFQKGDIAEGYSVSREKKESFPLTVTSAQKNPTAFYLCASTGTGGQFGRQPQHFGDGTRLSIL.

The chain carries TRBV5-4 and TRBJ2-1; 10 positions match TRBD2. Losses at the gene ends were 4 bases for V and 6 bases for J; bases not matched to a gene: 10. Germline CDR1 SGHNT, CDR2 YYREEE (reference sequence). CDR3 size: 16 residues. DNA for the CDR3: TGTGCCAGCAGCCCTCAGGGTAGCGGGAGGTCCAATGAGCAGTTCTTC. Protein sequence: CASSPQGSGRSNEQFF.

This chain connects TRBV7-3 to TRBJ2-1; the match to TRBD2 covers 12 bases. Trimming cost V 3 bases and J 7 bases; bases outside gene matches: 7. There are 16 residues in the CDR3. CDR1 and CDR2 from the germline V gene are SGHTA and FQGTGA. CDR3 nucleotides: TGTGCCAGCAGCTTGAGAACTAGCGGGAGGCGGAATGAGCAGTTCTTC. It specifies CASSLRTSGRRNEQFF. The full variable domain, rest sourced from reference TRBV7-3 and TRBJ2-1, is GAGVSQTPSNKVTEKGKYVELRCDPISGHTALYWYRQSLGQGPEFLIYFQGTGAADDSGLPNDRFFAVRPEGSVSTLKIQRTERGDSAVYLCASSLRTSGRRNEQFFGPGTRLTVL.

This clone was seen a few times. This chain uses TRBV15 with TRBJ1-3, with unresolved D. Trimming cost V 0 bases and J 4 bases, with 16 bases left between them. The CDR3 covers 17 residues. The germline V gene has CDR1 LNHNV and CDR2 YYDKDF (reference sequence). In DNA form, the CDR3 reads TGTGCCACCAGCAGAGATCTCAGAACCTCCTCGGGAAACACCATATATTTT. Amino acid sequence: CATSRDLRTSSGNTIYF.

The gene calls are TRBV4-2 and TRBJ1-2; D is perhaps TRBD1 (5 bases). V lost 3 bases and J 4 bases, leaving 15 bases between the germline ends. Germline V gives CDR1 LGHNA, CDR2 YNFKEQ. This CDR3 comprises 15 residues. This CDR3 is CASSQAVGESYGYTF. In nucleotides, the CDR3 is TGTGCCAGCAGCCAGGCAGTAGGGGAAAGCTATGGCTACACCTTC.

V is TRBV21-1 and J is TRBJ2-7; TRBD1 is the table's D call, not checked against the DNA. TRBV21-1 is reported as a pseudogene. The CDR3 is 18 amino acids. The CDR3 DNA reads as TGTGCCAGCAGCAAGAAAACACCCGGGACAACGTACTCCTACGAGCAGTACTTC. Its protein product is CASSKKTPGTTYSYEQYF.

The CDR3 loop reads CASSQGVPSYEQYF. The CDR3 DNA is TGCGCCAGCAGCCAGGGCGTCCCCTCCTACGAGCAGTACTTC. This chain links TRBV4-1 with TRBJ2-7; no firm D call. Germline assignment: CDR1 MGHRA and CDR2 YSYEKL. The CDR3 extends over 14 amino acids. Trimming cost V 3 bases and J 0 bases, with 9 bases left between them.

The rearrangement joins TRBV5-1 to TRBJ2-1, with D tentatively TRBD2 (6 bases). The CDR3 covers 16 residues. Germline CDR1 is SGHRS and CDR2 is YFSETQ. The ends were cut back, 1 base at V and 4 bases at J, with 15 bases in the middle. For the CDR3, the DNA is TGCGCCAGCAGCTTGCTGTTTTCGGGGGTTTACAATGAGCAGTTCTTC. Amino acid sequence: CASSLLFSGVYNEQFF.

Turning to this clone: The same CDR3 arises from other DNA sequences in this sample as well. J is TRBJ2-3 and V is TRBV5-1; D not certain. V was trimmed by 0 bases and J by 3 bases, leaving 8 bases between them. The germline CDR1 and CDR2 sequences are SGHRS and YFSETQ. The CDR3 sequence is 14 residues long. In DNA form, the CDR3 reads TGCGCCAGCAGCTTGGGGGCTGGGACAGATACGCAGTATTTT. Translated: CASSLGAGTDTQYF.

This clone was observed a handful of times. The chain employs TRBV4-3 and TRBJ2-1, with 11 nucleotides matching TRBD2. V lost 0 bases, J lost 6 bases, and 4 bases stayed unmatched. In germline, CDR1 is LGHNA, CDR2 YSLEER. This CDR3 region has 16 residues. CDR3 region: CASSQELAGAPNEQFF. CDR3 nucleotides: TGCGCCAGCAGCCAAGAACTAGCGGGAGCTCCCAATGAGCAGTTCTTC.

The chain has TRBV27 and TRBJ2-2, with 9 bases fitting TRBD1. Germline V gene data show CDR1 as MNHEY and CDR2 as SMNVEV (reference sequence). The CDR3 loop spans 16 amino acids. The V gene end was trimmed by 5 bases and the J gene end by 5 bases; junction bases not matched to a gene: 9. CDR3 loop: CASSPDRQGVTGELFF. CDR3 nucleotides: TGTGCCAGCAGTCCCGACCGACAGGGGGTTACCGGGGAGCTGTTTTTT.

The sample holds one count of this clone. The rearrangement links TRBV7-3 to TRBJ2-1; D ambiguous. CDR3 size: 15 residues. CDR1 SGHTA and CDR2 FQGTGA come from the germline V gene. The ends were cut back, 2 bases at V and 0 bases at J, with 8 bases in the middle. The CDR3 sequence: CASSLAPGSYNEQFF. CDR3 nucleotides: TGTGCCAGCAGCTTAGCGCCAGGCTCCTACAATGAGCAGTTCTTC.

This clone was counted only a few times. CDR3 coding DNA: TGTGCCAGCAGCGCAGATAGGTTCGGGGCCAACGTCCTGACTTTC. This codes for CASSADRFGANVLTF. V usage is TRBV7-2 and J usage is TRBJ2-6; D call uncertain. V shed 5 bases and J shed 4 bases, with 12 bases lying between them. CDR1 and CDR2 (germline): SGHTA, FQGNSA. The CDR3 has 15 residues. Drawing the rest from reference TRBV7-2 and TRBJ2-6, the complete variable domain is GAGVSQSPSNKVTEKGKDVELRCDPISGHTALYWYRQSLGQGLEFLIYFQGNSAPDKSGLPSDRFSAERTGGSVSTLTIQRTQQEDSAVYLCASSADRFGANVLTFGAGSRLTVL.